The rows below give T cell receptor beta chains drawn from one sample of a study of T cell clusters in autoimmune cytopenias. TCRdb re-called the multiplex PCR reads; one entry per CDR3 protein, DNA not given. The sample has 3,000 to 4,000 distinct CDR3 sequences. The sequenced sample consisted of peripheral blood. The receptors stem from a human donor with an autoimmune cytopenia or autoimmune hepatitis (not recorded which). The CDR3 runs from the conserved cysteine through the conserved F or W. Some rows mark clone size as missing; the rest say once, few, many or name a class of expanded clone.

TRBJ1-4,TRBV19,medium-sized,CASGTAKEKLFF
TRBJ1-5,TRBV20-1,medium-sized,CSARDGGPQHF
TRBJ1-5,TRBV6-1,.,CASSRGRGNQPQHF
TRBJ2-2,TRBV6-5,medium-sized,CASSYPGLAGGSGELFF
TRBJ2-5,TRBV6-5,medium-sized,CASRNRFDGSKETQYF
TRBJ2-3,TRBV7-6,.,CASSYTVGDTQYF
TRBJ1-2,TRBV19,medium-sized,CASSPGQTLGLGYTF
TRBJ1-1,TRBV6-1,medium-sized,CASREGLLNTEAFF
TRBJ2-4,TRBV12-3/TRBV12-4,.,CASSSDFSLAKNIQYF
TRBJ2-2,TRBV5-6,medium-sized,CASSLAGQPNTGELFF
TRBJ2-1,TRBV7-2,.,CASSLVSGYEQFF
TRBJ2-1,TRBV15,medium-sized,CATSRDKASRNEQFF
TRBJ2-7,TRBV5-5,medium-sized,CASSTSTGGEQYF
TRBJ2-1,TRBV4-3,.,CASSLGTSGRTFYNEQFF
TRBJ2-1,TRBV20-1,.,CSAPPGLAGGSPYNEQFF
TRBJ2-3,TRBV15,medium-sized,CATTDRREVTDTQYF
TRBJ2-1,TRBV7-9,.,CASSARDAFYNEQFF
TRBJ1-2,TRBV12-3/TRBV12-4,medium-sized,CASRWGDYGYTF
TRBJ2-7,TRBV5-1,.,CASRPGHQSGASYEQYF
TRBJ2-1,TRBV18,medium-sized,CASSGDRLAGDEQFF
TRBJ2-5,TRBV6-5,.,CASSLRGQQETQYF
TRBJ2-1,TRBV18,.,CASSTGYEQFF
TRBJ2-6,TRBV4-1,.,CASSQVPTTSGSSGANVLTF
TRBJ2-7,TRBV5-6,.,CASRTRDYEQYF
TRBJ1-1,TRBV19,medium-sized,CASSIKSAGGTEAFF
TRBJ2-1,TRBV18,medium-sized,CASSPVMGGHGFF
TRBJ2-5,TRBV27,medium-sized,CASSPQGAETQYF
TRBJ1-2,TRBV19,medium-sized,CASSLGRSNYGYTF
TRBJ2-5,TRBV27,medium-sized,CASSTLGGAQYF
TRBJ1-2,TRBV29-1,medium-sized,CSVETGNNYGYTF
TRBJ1-1,TRBV18,.,CASSPQKNTEAFF
TRBJ2-1,TRBV29-1,medium-sized,CSVAPNGFNEQFF
TRBJ2-7,TRBV6-5,medium-sized,CASSYESGGREQYF
TRBJ2-6,TRBV5-5,.,CASSLAVSGANVLTF
TRBJ2-3,TRBV27,medium-sized,CASSPPGGGTDTQYF
TRBJ1-3,TRBV20-1,.,CSARTSSGNTIYF
TRBJ1-2,TRBV20-1,.,CSAPRAQGGYTF
TRBJ2-7,TRBV20-1,.,CSAWTSGSYEQYF
TRBJ1-5,TRBV20-1,.,CSARVGGGLNQPQHF
TRBJ1-1,TRBV6-5,.,CASSPLEGLNTEAFF
TRBJ2-3,TRBV6-5,medium-sized,CASSPEGGGRNTQYF
TRBJ2-7,TRBV19,medium-sized,CASSIGLATYEQYF
TRBJ2-7,TRBV6-5,medium-sized,CASGQGYEQYF
TRBJ2-7,TRBV27,medium-sized,CASSSTAYEQYF
TRBJ1-5,TRBV6-5,.,CASSPTGINQPQHF
TRBJ2-1,TRBV5-1,.,CASFFISGTSGSSSYNEQFF
TRBJ1-6,TRBV21-1,.,CASSKASGGPNNSPLHF
TRBJ2-7,TRBV12-3/TRBV12-4,.,CASSSQGAAYEQYF
TRBJ1-2,TRBV29-1,medium-sized,CSVEVGQGAFYGYTF
TRBJ2-3,TRBV6-5,.,CASSDPLAGPTDTQYF
TRBJ2-4,TRBV6-2/TRBV6-3,.,CASSYGVAKNIQYF
TRBJ2-1,TRBV6-5,.,CANSPTWSYNEQFF
TRBJ1-2,TRBV12-3/TRBV12-4,.,CATSDSGQGPFNYGYTF
TRBJ1-2,TRBV6-5,medium-sized,CASSYSPDSYGYTF
TRBJ1-6,TRBV30,medium-sized,CAWSGGGRTYNSPLHF
TRBJ1-2,TRBV24-1,medium-sized,CATSDWTGTDGYTF
TRBJ2-3,TRBV10-3,medium-sized,CAISENPPGSDTQYF